These T cell receptor beta chains were read from a single sample in a study of early T cells in non-severe SARS-CoV-2 infection. Using its own MiXCR run on the 5' RACE reads, TCRdb lists one record per CDR3 protein. Of 80,000 or so distinct CDR3 sequences listed, over 5% are singletons. The sequenced sample was whole blood. These receptors originate from an adult who was a healthcare worker with PCR-confirmed SARS-CoV-2 infection or an uninfected control (not recorded which). Both conserved end residues are part of each CDR3. D genes are given only for firm matches. Not all rows give a size; the values are once, few, many and, for expanded clones, a class.

J: TRBJ2-1
size: NA
D: NA
V: TRBV11-3
DNA: TGTGCCAGCAGCTTAGGGGCTACTAGTAATGAGCAGTTCTTC
CDR3: CASSLGATSNEQFF

J: TRBJ2-3
size: few
D: NA
V: TRBV7-2
DNA: TGTGCCAGCAGCTTAGGCTCTAGAGTAGGTTATACGCAGTATTTT
CDR3: CASSLGSRVGYTQYF

J: TRBJ2-2
size: many
D: TRBD1
V: TRBV30
DNA: TGTGCCTGGAGGGGACAGGGGGCGTACACCGGGGAGCTGTTTTTT
CDR3: CAWRGQGAYTGELFF

J: TRBJ2-3
size: many
D: NA
V: TRBV7-6
DNA: TGTGCCAGCAGCTTAGGGGCGGGGTCGAGCACAGATACGCAGTATTTT
CDR3: CASSLGAGSSTDTQYF

J: TRBJ2-5
size: NA
D: NA
V: TRBV7-8
DNA: TGTGCCAGCAGCTTGTGGAGCCAAGAGACCCAGTACTTC
CDR3: CASSLWSQETQYF

J: TRBJ2-5
size: many
D: TRBD2
V: TRBV12-3/TRBV12-4
DNA: TGTGCCAGCAGTTTACAGCGGGGGGCCCAAGAGACCCAGTACTTC
CDR3: CASSLQRGAQETQYF

J: TRBJ2-2
size: once
D: NA
V: TRBV27
DNA: TGTGCCAGCAGTTTATGGCAGGGTGCCGGGGAGCTGTTTTTT
CDR3: CASSLWQGAGELFF

J: TRBJ2-1
size: NA
D: NA
V: TRBV11-2
DNA: TGTGCCACCGCGAAGGGGCTCTACAATGAGCAGTTCTTC
CDR3: CATAKGLYNEQFF

J: TRBJ2-1
size: many
D: NA
V: TRBV18
DNA: TGTGCCAGCTCACCACCGGCCCACAATGAGCAGTTCTTC
CDR3: CASSPPAHNEQFF

J: TRBJ1-3
size: NA
D: NA
V: TRBV2
DNA: TGTGCCAGCGGTAGAAGTGGAAACACCATATATTTT
CDR3: CASGRSGNTIYF

J: TRBJ1-5
size: NA
D: NA
V: TRBV18
DNA: TGTGCCAGCTCACCGAACACAGGAAATAGCAATCAGCCCCAGCATTTT
CDR3: CASSPNTGNSNQPQHF

J: TRBJ1-1
size: NA
D: NA
V: TRBV27
DNA: TGTGCCAGCAGTTCATCCAGGGGTATGAACGCTGAAGCTTTCTTT
CDR3: CASSSSRGMNAEAFF

J: TRBJ2-5
size: few
D: NA
V: TRBV28
DNA: TGTGCCAGCAGTTTAGGTCCTTATCAAGAGACCCAGTACTTC
CDR3: CASSLGPYQETQYF

J: TRBJ1-1
size: many
D: TRBD1
V: TRBV18
DNA: TGTGCCAGCTCACGACAGGGGAACATGAACACTGAAGCTTTCTTT
CDR3: CASSRQGNMNTEAFF

J: TRBJ2-7
size: few
D: NA
V: TRBV5-1
DNA: TGCGCCAGCAGCTGGACGTTACAGGGCTACGAGCAGTACTTC
CDR3: CASSWTLQGYEQYF

J: TRBJ2-2
size: many
D: TRBD1
V: TRBV6-2/TRBV6-3
DNA: TGTGCCAGCGGTGGGACAGGTCTCGGGGAGCTGTTTTTT
CDR3: CASGGTGLGELFF

J: TRBJ2-1
size: NA
D: TRBD2
V: TRBV19
DNA: TGTGCCAGTAGCATCATGGGGACTAGATATGAGCAGTTCTTC
CDR3: CASSIMGTRYEQFF

J: TRBJ2-1
size: many
D: TRBD2
V: TRBV11-2
DNA: TGTGCCAGCAGATCTAGACTAGCTCGTGAGCAGTTCTTC
CDR3: CASRSRLAREQFF

J: TRBJ1-2
size: many
D: NA
V: TRBV12-3/TRBV12-4
DNA: TGTGCCAGCAGTTTATACGGGGTCAGCTATGGCTACACCTTC
CDR3: CASSLYGVSYGYTF

J: TRBJ1-1
size: NA
D: NA
V: TRBV5-1
DNA: TGCGCCAGCAGCTTGGTAGTCGGGGGAGACACTGAAGCTTTCTTT
CDR3: CASSLVVGGDTEAFF

J: TRBJ2-7
size: few
D: TRBD1
V: TRBV7-9
DNA: TGTGCCAGCAGCTTACAAGGACAGGGATTCGCCTACGAGCAGTACTTC
CDR3: CASSLQGQGFAYEQYF

J: TRBJ2-3
size: many
D: NA
V: TRBV20-1
DNA: TGCAGTGCTGTTAGGACAGCCGGAATGACAGATACGCAGTATTTT
CDR3: CSAVRTAGMTDTQYF

J: TRBJ2-5
size: few
D: TRBD1
V: TRBV5-4
DNA: TGTGCCAGCAGCATCGGACAGGGACGAGAGACCCAGTACTTC
CDR3: CASSIGQGRETQYF

J: TRBJ2-2
size: NA
D: TRBD1
V: TRBV7-6
DNA: TGTGCCAGCACAAACCTGGTCGGGACAGGGGGACGAGGGGAGCTGTTTTTT
CDR3: CASTNLVGTGGRGELFF

J: TRBJ2-5
size: medium-sized
D: TRBD1
V: TRBV11-2
DNA: TGTGCCAGCAGGCGCAGGGGGACCCAAGAGACCCAGTACTTC
CDR3: CASRRRGTQETQYF

J: TRBJ2-4
size: NA
D: NA
V: TRBV27
DNA: TGTGCCAGCAGTTCGAAAAACATTCAGTACTTC
CDR3: CASSSKNIQYF

J: TRBJ1-1
size: many
D: NA
V: TRBV21-1
DNA: TGTGCCAGCAGCAAATATGACACCGCCGGACCGAACACTGAAGCTTTCTTT
CDR3: CASSKYDTAGPNTEAFF

J: TRBJ2-3
size: few
D: NA
V: TRBV29-1
DNA: TGCAGCCTCAGGGTCGCAGATACGCAGTATTTT
CDR3: CSLRVADTQYF

J: TRBJ2-5
size: NA
D: NA
V: TRBV7-2
DNA: TGTGCCAGCAGCACAGGACCGAAAGAGACCCAGTACTTC
CDR3: CASSTGPKETQYF

J: TRBJ1-5
size: few
D: NA
V: TRBV6-5
DNA: TGTGCCAGCAGTTATCCACCTTCCTCAGGAAAAGTTAATCAGCCCCAGCATTTT
CDR3: CASSYPPSSGKVNQPQHF

J: TRBJ2-1
size: many
D: TRBD1
V: TRBV24-1
DNA: TGTGCCACCAGTGATAAACAGGGGGCGAATGAGCAGTTCTTC
CDR3: CATSDKQGANEQFF

J: TRBJ1-6
size: many
D: TRBD1
V: TRBV14
DNA: TGTGCCAGCAGCCGACAGGGTTGGTCACCCCTCCACTTT
CDR3: CASSRQGWSPLHF